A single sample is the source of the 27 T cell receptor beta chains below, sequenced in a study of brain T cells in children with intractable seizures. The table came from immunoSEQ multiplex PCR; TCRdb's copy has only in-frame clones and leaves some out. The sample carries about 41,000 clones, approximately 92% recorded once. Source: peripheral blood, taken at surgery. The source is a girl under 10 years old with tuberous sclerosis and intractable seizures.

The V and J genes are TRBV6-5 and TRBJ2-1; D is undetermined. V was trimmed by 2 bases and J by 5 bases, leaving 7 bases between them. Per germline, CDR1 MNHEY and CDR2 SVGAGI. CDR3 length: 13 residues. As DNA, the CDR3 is TGTGCCAGCAGTTACGACGGAAACAATGAGCAGTTCTTC. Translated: CASSYDGNNEQFF.

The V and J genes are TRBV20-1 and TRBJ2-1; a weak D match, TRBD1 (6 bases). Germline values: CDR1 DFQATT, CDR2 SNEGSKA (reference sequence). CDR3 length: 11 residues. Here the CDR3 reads CSQGLGNEQFF. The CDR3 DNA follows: TGCTCACAGGGTTTGGGAAATGAGCAGTTCTTC.

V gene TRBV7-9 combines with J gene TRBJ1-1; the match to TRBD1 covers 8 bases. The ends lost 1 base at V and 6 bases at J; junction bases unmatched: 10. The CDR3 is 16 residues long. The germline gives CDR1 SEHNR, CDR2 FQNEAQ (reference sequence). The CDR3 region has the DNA TGTGCCAGCAGCTTAGGGGGGACAGGAGGAACGGCTGAAGCTTTCTTT. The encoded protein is CASSLGGTGGTAEAFF.

The CDR3 DNA is TGTGCCAGCAGCTTACCTACACCGCGACAAGAGACCCAGTACTTC. Protein: CASSLPTPRQETQYF. The chain carries TRBV7-8 and TRBJ2-5; no clear D gene. The CDR3 consists of 15 residues. The ends were cut back, 2 bases at V and 2 bases at J, with 12 bases in the middle. The V gene's germline CDR1 is SGHVS and CDR2 FQNEAQ.

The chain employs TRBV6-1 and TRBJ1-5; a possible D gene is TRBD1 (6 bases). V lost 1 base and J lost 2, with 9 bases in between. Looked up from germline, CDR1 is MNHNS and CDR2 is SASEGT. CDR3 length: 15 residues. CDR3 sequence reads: CASSEGQEGNQPQHF. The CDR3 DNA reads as TGTGCCAGCAGTGAAGGACAGGAAGGCAATCAGCCCCAGCATTTT.

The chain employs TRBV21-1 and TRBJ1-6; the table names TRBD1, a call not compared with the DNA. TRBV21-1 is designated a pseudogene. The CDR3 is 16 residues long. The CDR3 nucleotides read TGTGCCAGCAGCTTTGCTCTTGGGCGCATAGGTTCACCCCTCCACTTT. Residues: CASSFALGRIGSPLHF.

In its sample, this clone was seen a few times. CDR3 bases: TGCGCCAGCAGCCAGGGCCCTTATCAGCCCCAGCATTTT. It specifies CASSQGPYQPQHF. This rearrangement joins TRBV4-1 to TRBJ1-5; the D is unclear. Germline V gene sequence: CDR1 MGHRA, CDR2 YSYEKL. The CDR3 is made up of 13 amino acids. V lost 3 bases and J 5 bases, leaving 8 bases between the germline ends.

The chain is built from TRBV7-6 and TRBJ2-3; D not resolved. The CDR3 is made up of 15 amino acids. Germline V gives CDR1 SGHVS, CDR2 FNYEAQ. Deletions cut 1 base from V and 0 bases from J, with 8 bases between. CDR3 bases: TGTGCCAGCAGCTTAGTCGCGGCTAGCACAGATACGCAGTATTTT. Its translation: CASSLVAASTDTQYF.

The CDR3: CAISEDRRGQVYGYTF. CDR3 DNA: TGTGCCATCAGTGAGGATCGGAGGGGGCAGGTCTATGGCTACACCTTC. V gene TRBV10-3 combines with J gene TRBJ1-2; TRBD1 agrees at 7 bases. The junction had 10 bases not matched to a gene; V was cut back by 2 bases and J by 4 bases. The CDR3 consists of 16 residues. Germline V gene lookup returns CDR1 ENHRY and CDR2 SYGVKD.

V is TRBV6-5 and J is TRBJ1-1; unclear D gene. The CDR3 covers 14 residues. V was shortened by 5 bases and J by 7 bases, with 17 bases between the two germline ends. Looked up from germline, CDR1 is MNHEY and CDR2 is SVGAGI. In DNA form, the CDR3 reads TGTGCCAGCAGTCATTCAAGTGGTGGAGGTGAAGCTTTCTTT. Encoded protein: CASSHSSGGGEAFF.

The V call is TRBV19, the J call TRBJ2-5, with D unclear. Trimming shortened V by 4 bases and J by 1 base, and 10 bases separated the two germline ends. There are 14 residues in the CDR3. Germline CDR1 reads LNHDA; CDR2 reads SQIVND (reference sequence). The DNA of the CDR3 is TGTGCCAGTAGTACGTGGGGTTCCCAAGAGACCCAGTACTTC. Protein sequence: CASSTWGSQETQYF.

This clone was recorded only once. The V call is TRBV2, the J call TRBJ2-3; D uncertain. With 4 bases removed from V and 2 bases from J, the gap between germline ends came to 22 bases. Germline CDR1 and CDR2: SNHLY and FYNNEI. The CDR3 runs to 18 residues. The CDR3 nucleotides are TGTGCCAGCAGTGGCCTGGGTAGTTCACCCCAACACACAGATACGCAGTATTTT. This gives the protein CASSGLGSSPQHTDTQYF. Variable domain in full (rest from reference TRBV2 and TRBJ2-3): EPEVTQTPSHQVTQMGQEVILRCVPISNHLYFYWYRQILGQKVEFLVSFYNNEISEKSEIFDDQFSVERPDGSNFTLKIRSTKLEDSAMYFCASSGLGSSPQHTDTQYFGPGTRLTVL.

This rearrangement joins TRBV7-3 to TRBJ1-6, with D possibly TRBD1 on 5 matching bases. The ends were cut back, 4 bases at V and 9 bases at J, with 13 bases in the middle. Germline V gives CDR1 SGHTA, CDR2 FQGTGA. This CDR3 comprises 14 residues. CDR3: CASSSGTAFSPLHF. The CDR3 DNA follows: TGTGCCAGCAGCTCCGGGACGGCATTTTCACCCCTCCACTTT.

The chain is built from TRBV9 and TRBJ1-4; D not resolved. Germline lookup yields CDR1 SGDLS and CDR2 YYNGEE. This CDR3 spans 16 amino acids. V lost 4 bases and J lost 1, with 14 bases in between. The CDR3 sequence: CASSLGFEGTNEKLFF. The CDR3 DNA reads TGTGCCAGCAGCTTGGGCTTCGAGGGAACTAATGAAAAACTGTTTTTT.

The CDR3 DNA reads as TGTGCCAGCTCACCCCCGACATCAGAGCAGTACTTC. Encoded protein: CASSPPTSEQYF. The J gene is TRBJ2-7, the V gene TRBV18, with unresolved D. Trimming removed 3 bases at V and 7 bases at J, with 10 bases between. The CDR3 is 12 amino acids. Germline lookup yields CDR1 KGHSH and CDR2 LQKENI.

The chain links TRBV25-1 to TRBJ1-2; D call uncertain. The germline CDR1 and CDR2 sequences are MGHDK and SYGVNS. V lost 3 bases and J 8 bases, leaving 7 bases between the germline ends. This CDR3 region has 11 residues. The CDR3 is CASSDGKGYTF. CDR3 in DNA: TGTGCCAGCAGTGACGGGAAGGGCTACACCTTC.

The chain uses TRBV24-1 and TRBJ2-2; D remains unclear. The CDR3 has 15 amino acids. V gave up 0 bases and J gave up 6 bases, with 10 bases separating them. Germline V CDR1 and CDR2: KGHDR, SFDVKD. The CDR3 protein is CATSDLLGGAGELFF. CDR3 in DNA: TGTGCCACCAGTGATTTGCTGGGTGGGGCCGGGGAGCTGTTTTTT.

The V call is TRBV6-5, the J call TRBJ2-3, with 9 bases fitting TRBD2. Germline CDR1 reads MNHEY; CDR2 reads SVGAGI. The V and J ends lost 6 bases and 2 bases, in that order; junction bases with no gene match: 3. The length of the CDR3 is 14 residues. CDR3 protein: CASRSSGATDTQYF. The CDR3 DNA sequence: TGTGCCAGCAGGTCTAGCGGGGCCACAGATACGCAGTATTTT.

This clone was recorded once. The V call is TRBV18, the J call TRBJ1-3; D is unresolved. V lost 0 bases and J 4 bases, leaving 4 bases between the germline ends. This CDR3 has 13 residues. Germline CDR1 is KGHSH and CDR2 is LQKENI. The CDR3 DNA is TGTGCCAGCTCACCACCCCCGGGAAACACCATATATTTT. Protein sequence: CASSPPPGNTIYF.

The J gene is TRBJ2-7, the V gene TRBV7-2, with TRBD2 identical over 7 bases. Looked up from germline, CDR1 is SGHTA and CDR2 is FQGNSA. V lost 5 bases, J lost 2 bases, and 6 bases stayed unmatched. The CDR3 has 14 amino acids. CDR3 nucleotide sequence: TGTGCCAGCAGCGCTACTAGCGCCGCCTACGAGCAGTACTTC. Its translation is CASSATSAAYEQYF.

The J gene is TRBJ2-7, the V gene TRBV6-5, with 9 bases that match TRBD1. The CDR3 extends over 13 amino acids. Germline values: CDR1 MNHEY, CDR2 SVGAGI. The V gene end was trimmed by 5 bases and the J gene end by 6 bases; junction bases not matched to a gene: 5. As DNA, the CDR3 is TGTGCCAGCAGTCAGGACAGGGGAGTCGAGCAGTACTTC. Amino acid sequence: CASSQDRGVEQYF.

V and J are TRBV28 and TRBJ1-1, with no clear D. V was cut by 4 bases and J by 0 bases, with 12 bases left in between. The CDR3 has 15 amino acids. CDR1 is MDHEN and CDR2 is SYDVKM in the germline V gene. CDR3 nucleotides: TGTGCCAGCAGTTCTAATAGACAAATGAACACTGAAGCTTTCTTT. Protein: CASSSNRQMNTEAFF.

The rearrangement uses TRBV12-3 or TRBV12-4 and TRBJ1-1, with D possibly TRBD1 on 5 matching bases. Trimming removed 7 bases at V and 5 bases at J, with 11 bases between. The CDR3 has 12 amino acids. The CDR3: CASTRRGTEAFF. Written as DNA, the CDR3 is TGTGCCAGCACCCGTAGGGGAACTGAAGCTTTCTTT.

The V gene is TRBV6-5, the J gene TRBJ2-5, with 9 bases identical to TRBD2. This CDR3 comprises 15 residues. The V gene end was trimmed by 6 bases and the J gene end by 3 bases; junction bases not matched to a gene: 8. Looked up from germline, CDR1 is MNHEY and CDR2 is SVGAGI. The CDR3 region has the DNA TGTGCCAGCAGCCGGCGGGGGGGGGCGGAAGAGACCCAGTACTTC. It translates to CASSRRGGAEETQYF.

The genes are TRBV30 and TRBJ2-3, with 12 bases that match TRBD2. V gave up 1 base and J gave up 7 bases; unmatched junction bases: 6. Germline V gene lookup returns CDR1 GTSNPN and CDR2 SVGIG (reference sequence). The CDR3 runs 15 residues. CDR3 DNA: TGTGCCTGGAGTGCGCCGGGACTAGCGGGTTATACGCAGTATTTT. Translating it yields CAWSAPGLAGYTQYF. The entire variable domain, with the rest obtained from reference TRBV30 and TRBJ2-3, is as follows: SQTIHQWPATLVQPVGSPLSLECTVEGTSNPNLYWYRQAAGRGLQLLFYSVGIGQISSEVPQNLSASRPQDRQFILSSKKLLLSDSGFYLCAWSAPGLAGYTQYFGPGTRLTVL.

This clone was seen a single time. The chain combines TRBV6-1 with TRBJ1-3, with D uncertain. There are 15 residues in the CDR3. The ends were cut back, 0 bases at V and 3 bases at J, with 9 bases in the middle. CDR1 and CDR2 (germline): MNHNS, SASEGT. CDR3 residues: CASSEAGGFGNTIYF. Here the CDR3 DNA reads TGTGCCAGCAGTGAAGCGGGAGGGTTTGGAAACACCATATATTTT.

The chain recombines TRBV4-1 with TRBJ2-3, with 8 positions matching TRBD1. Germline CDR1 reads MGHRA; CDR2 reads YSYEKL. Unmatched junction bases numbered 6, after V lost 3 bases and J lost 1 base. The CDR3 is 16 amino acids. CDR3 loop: CASSHPGQGGTDTQYF. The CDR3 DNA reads TGCGCCAGCAGCCATCCCGGACAGGGAGGCACAGATACGCAGTATTTT.